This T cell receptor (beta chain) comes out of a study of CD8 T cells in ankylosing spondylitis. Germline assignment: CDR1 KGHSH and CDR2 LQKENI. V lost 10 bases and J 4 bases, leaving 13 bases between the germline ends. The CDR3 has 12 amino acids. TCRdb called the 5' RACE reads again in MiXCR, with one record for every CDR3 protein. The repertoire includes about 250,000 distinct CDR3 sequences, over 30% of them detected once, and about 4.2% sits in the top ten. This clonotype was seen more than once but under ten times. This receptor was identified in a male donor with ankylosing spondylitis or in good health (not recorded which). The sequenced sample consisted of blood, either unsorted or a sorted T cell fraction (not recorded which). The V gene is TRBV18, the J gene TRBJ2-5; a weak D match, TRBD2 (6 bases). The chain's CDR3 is CATQGAGETQYF. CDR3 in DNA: TGTGCCACCCAGGGAGCGGGAGAGACCCAGTACTTC.